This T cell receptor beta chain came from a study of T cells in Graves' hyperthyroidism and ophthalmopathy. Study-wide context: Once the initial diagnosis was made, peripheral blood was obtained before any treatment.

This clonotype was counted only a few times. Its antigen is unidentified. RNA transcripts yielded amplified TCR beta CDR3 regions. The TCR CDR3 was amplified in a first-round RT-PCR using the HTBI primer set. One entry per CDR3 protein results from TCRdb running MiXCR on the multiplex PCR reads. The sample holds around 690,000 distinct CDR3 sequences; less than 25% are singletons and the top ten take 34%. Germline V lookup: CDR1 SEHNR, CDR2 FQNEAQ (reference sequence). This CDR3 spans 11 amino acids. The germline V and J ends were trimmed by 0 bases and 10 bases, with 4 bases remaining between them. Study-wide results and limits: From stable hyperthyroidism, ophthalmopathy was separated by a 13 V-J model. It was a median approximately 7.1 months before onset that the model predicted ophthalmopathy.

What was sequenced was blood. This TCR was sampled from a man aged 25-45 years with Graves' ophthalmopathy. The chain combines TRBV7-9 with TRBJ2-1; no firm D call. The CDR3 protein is CASSLAWEQFF. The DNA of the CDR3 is TGTGCCAGCAGCTTAGCTTGGGAGCAGTTCTTC.